The 21 T cell receptor beta chains listed next were all sequenced from one sample in a study of early T cells in non-severe SARS-CoV-2 infection (dated by TCRdb to about 2021). The library was obtained by 5' RACE. The listed sequencing device is NextSeq 500. TCRdb reworked the public reads: Q25 trimming with fastp, MiXCR clone assembly, productive beta chains retained. Rows with one shared CDR3 protein collapse into an entry with the most common genes and DNA. This sample comprises 80,000 to 95,000 distinct CDR3 sequences, 9% to 15% of them detected only once. Jointly, the top ten make up approximately 7% of the sample. Sequencing input: whole blood. Receptor source: an adult who was a healthcare worker with PCR-confirmed SARS-CoV-2 infection or an uninfected control (not recorded which).

There are many counts of this clonotype. The rearrangement uses TRBV29-1 and TRBJ2-1; 11 positions match TRBD2. Per germline, CDR1 SQVTM and CDR2 ANQGSEA. After removal of 6 bases from V and 0 bases from J, the junction contained 1 base not matched to a gene. The CDR3 has 14 residues. The CDR3 loop reads CSVGLADSYNEQFF. In nucleotides, the CDR3 is TGCAGCGTGGGACTAGCGGACTCCTACAATGAGCAGTTCTTC.

The CDR3 DNA reads TGCGCCAGCAGCCTTAGCGCCTGGGGTCGAGGCACTGAAGCTTTCTTT. It translates to CASSLSAWGRGTEAFF. V gene TRBV4-1 combines with J gene TRBJ1-1, with D unclear. The CDR3 loop spans 16 amino acids. Germline CDR1 MGHRA, CDR2 YSYEKL. V was clipped by 4 bases and J by 4 bases, with 19 bases between them.

This sequence joins TRBV11-2 and TRBJ2-3; no definite D call. Trimming took 5 bases from V and 0 from J, leaving 9 bases between them. From germline, CDR1 is SGHAT and CDR2 FQNNGV. The CDR3 runs to 14 residues. This chain's CDR3 is CASSTRLSTDTQYF. Here the CDR3 DNA reads TGTGCCAGCAGCACGCGCCTGAGCACAGATACGCAGTATTTT. Combining the CDR3 with reference TRBV11-2 and TRBJ2-3 gives the whole variable domain EAGVAQSPRYKIIEKRQSVAFWCNPISGHATLYWYQQILGQGPKLLIQFQNNGVVDDSQLPKDRFSAERLKGVDSTLKIQPAKLEDSAVYLCASSTRLSTDTQYFGPGTRLTVL.

This clonotype was detected only a few times. V and J are TRBV11-2 and TRBJ2-6, with D perhaps being TRBD1 or TRBD2 (6 bases each). The V and J ends lost 0 bases and 2 bases respectively, with 17 bases between them. The CDR3 is 19 amino acids. Germline CDR1 reads SGHAT; CDR2 reads FQNNGV. The CDR3 sequence: CASSLDPRGLRAGANVLTF. The CDR3 bases are TGTGCCAGCAGCTTAGATCCCCGGGGGCTAAGGGCTGGGGCCAACGTCCTGACTTTC.

This chain links TRBV7-8 with TRBJ2-5; 9 bases map to TRBD1. This CDR3 is 16 amino acids long. V lost 1 base and J lost 5; bases outside the gene matches: 8. Per the germline V gene, CDR1 is SGHVS and CDR2 is FQNEAQ. Here the CDR3 reads CASSLGVGTGWETQYF. Written as DNA, the CDR3 is TGTGCCAGCAGCTTAGGAGTTGGGACAGGGTGGGAGACCCAGTACTTC.

This clonotype was recorded a few times. The chain combines TRBV13 with TRBJ1-2; D perhaps matches TRBD1 (5 bases). The V end was cut by 5 bases, the J end by 7 bases, with 11 bases between. The CDR3 totals 12 residues. Looked up from germline, CDR1 is PRHDT and CDR2 is FYEKMQ (reference sequence). CDR3 coding DNA: TGTGCCAGCAGCAACACCGGGACTGGCTACACCTTC. It yields the protein CASSNTGTGYTF.

This clonotype showed up many times. The chain carries TRBV18 and TRBJ1-6; no firm D call. V was pared by 2 bases and J by 7 bases, with 6 bases between. The CDR3 extends over 13 amino acids. Germline CDR1 and CDR2: KGHSH and LQKENI. CDR3 sequence (DNA): TGTGCCAGCTCACCAGGGAACAATTCACCCCTCCACTTT. Protein: CASSPGNNSPLHF.

The chain uses TRBV20-1 and TRBJ1-2; no reliable D call. Trimming left V 8 bases short and J 3 bases short, with 13 bases between. The CDR3 runs 12 residues. Germline V gene sequence: CDR1 DFQATT, CDR2 SNEGSKA (reference sequence). The CDR3 DNA reads TGCAGTCCCCCTCGGGTTTACTATGGCTACACCTTC. It is translated as CSPPRVYYGYTF.

Ten or more counts support this clonotype. The chain has TRBV6-6 and TRBJ2-1; 12 bases agree with TRBD2. The CDR3 is made up of 16 amino acids. The V segment lost 5 bases and the J segment 8 bases; nucleotides outside the gene matches: 10. Germline V gene data show CDR1 as MNHNY and CDR2 as SVGAGI (reference sequence). The CDR3 protein is CASSPATSGSSYEQFF. Here the CDR3 DNA reads TGTGCCAGCAGTCCAGCGACTAGCGGGAGTTCCTATGAGCAGTTCTTC.

The V call is TRBV10-3, the J call TRBJ2-3; D perhaps matches TRBD2 (5 bases). This CDR3 contains 15 residues. Trimming left V 2 bases short and J 3 bases short, with 12 bases between. CDR1 ENHRY and CDR2 SYGVKD come from the germline V gene. The CDR3 protein is CAISEEGSGTDTQYF. As DNA, the CDR3 is TGTGCCATCAGTGAGGAGGGTTCGGGGACAGATACGCAGTATTTT.

This clonotype turned up a few times. This rearrangement joins TRBV29-1 to TRBJ2-3; no definite D call. The length of the CDR3 is 14 residues. Trimming took off 4 bases at V and 4 bases at J, with 15 bases between the two ends. The germline CDR1 and CDR2 sequences are SQVTM and ANQGSEA. This CDR3 reads CSVVSAISADTQYF. In DNA, the CDR3 is TGCAGCGTTGTTTCGGCAATCTCCGCAGATACGCAGTATTTT.

This clonotype was counted only a few times. The CDR3 reads CASSSASGRVDEQFF. For the CDR3, the DNA is TGTGCCAGCAGCTCCGCTAGCGGGAGGGTCGATGAGCAGTTCTTC. The V and J genes are TRBV5-4 and TRBJ2-1; TRBD2 agrees at 12 bases. Looked up from germline, CDR1 is SGHNT and CDR2 is YYREEE (reference sequence). The V gene end was trimmed by 3 bases and the J gene end by 8 bases; junction bases not matched to a gene: 6. This CDR3 is 15 amino acids long.

Many counts were recorded for this clonotype. The rearrangement links TRBV11-2 to TRBJ1-2; D not certain. Looked up from germline, CDR1 is SGHAT and CDR2 is FQNNGV. Trimming stripped 6 bases from V and 8 bases from J, with 19 bases between. The CDR3 totals 14 residues. The CDR3 loop reads CASSNPAEGGGYTF. The CDR3 DNA sequence: TGTGCCAGCAGTAATCCCGCGGAAGGAGGGGGCTACACCTTC.

This clonotype was picked up a small number of times. The J gene is TRBJ2-5, the V gene TRBV7-9, with D perhaps TRBD1 or TRBD2 (6 bases each). Germline V CDR1 and CDR2: SEHNR, FQNEAQ (reference sequence). Trimming cost V 4 bases and J 4 bases, with 13 bases left between them. The CDR3 runs 14 residues. CDR3 DNA sequence: TGTGCCAGCAGCTCCACGAGGGGGGTAGAGACCCAGTACTTC. Translating gives CASSSTRGVETQYF. Filled out from reference TRBV7-9 and TRBJ2-5, the complete variable domain reads DTGVSQNPRHKITKRGQNVTFRCDPISEHNRLYWYRQTLGQGPEFLTYFQNEAQLEKSRLLSDRFSAERPKGSFSTLEIQRTEQGDSAMYLCASSSTRGVETQYFGPGTRLLVL.

The chain carries TRBV27 and TRBJ2-5; either TRBD1 or TRBD2 may supply D (5 bases each). V was shortened by 1 base and J by 1 base, with 7 bases between the two germline ends. Germline CDR1 is MNHEY and CDR2 is SMNVEV (reference sequence). The CDR3 totals 14 residues. The DNA of the CDR3 is TGTGCCAGCAGTTTATTTGGGGGCCAAGAGACCCAGTACTTC. Translation gives CASSLFGGQETQYF.

This clonotype was observed a few times. This chain uses TRBV7-6 with TRBJ2-1; weak D call: TRBD1 (6 bases). From germline, CDR1 is SGHVS and CDR2 FNYEAQ. Trimming cost V 5 bases and J 3 bases, with 11 bases left between them. The CDR3 runs 14 residues. CDR3 bases: TGTGCCAGCAGCGCCAGGGGTTACTACAATGAGCAGTTCTTC. This sequence encodes CASSARGYYNEQFF. The full variable domain, in which reference TRBV7-6 and TRBJ2-1 provide the parts outside the CDR3, is GAGVSQSPRYKVTKRGQDVALRCDPISGHVSLYWYRQALGQGPEFLTYFNYEAQQDKSGLPNDRFSAERPEGSISTLTIQRTEQRDSAMYRCASSARGYYNEQFFGPGTRLTVL.

This clonotype showed up just a few times. This chain uses TRBV7-2 with TRBJ2-5; 7 positions agree with TRBD1. The germline gives CDR1 SGHTA, CDR2 FQGNSA. The CDR3 runs 15 residues. V lost 4 bases to trimming and J lost 0 bases; unmatched junction nucleotides: 5. The CDR3 protein is CASSSWDSYQETQYF. CDR3 nucleotide sequence: TGTGCCAGCAGCTCCTGGGACAGTTACCAAGAGACCCAGTACTTC.

On this clonotype itself: A much larger clone differs by one base, so this may be a read error. CDR3 sequence reads: CASSQRFGTNPYNEQLF. The CDR3 coding sequence is TGTGCCAGCAGCCAAAGATTTGGGACTAACCCCTACAATGAGCAGCTCTTC. This chain connects TRBV14 to TRBJ2-1; 7 nucleotides line up with TRBD2. The CDR3 is 17 amino acids. The V gene's germline CDR1 is SGHDN and CDR2 FVKESK.

The chain carries TRBV14 and TRBJ2-3; 10 nucleotides agree with TRBD2. The germline CDR1 and CDR2 sequences are SGHDN and FVKESK. The CDR3 sequence is 16 residues long. Losses at the gene ends were 0 bases for V and 7 bases for J; bases not matched to a gene: 7. The CDR3 here is CASSQDWSGRGNTQYF. DNA of the CDR3: TGTGCCAGCAGCCAAGATTGGAGCGGGAGGGGCAATACGCAGTATTTT. The whole variable domain, filled in from reference TRBV14 and TRBJ2-3, reads EAGVTQFPSHSVIEKGQTVTLRCDPISGHDNLYWYRRVMGKEIKFLLHFVKESKQDESGMPNNRFLAERTGGTYSTLKVQPAELEDSGVYFCASSQDWSGRGNTQYFGPGTRLTVL.

The chain combines TRBV20-1 with TRBJ1-4, with a tentative D call TRBD1 (5 bases). V lost 1 base and J 6 bases, leaving 18 bases between the germline ends. Germline CDR1 reads DFQATT; CDR2 reads SNEGSKA (reference sequence). The length of the CDR3 is 16 residues. CDR3 protein: CSARGPQARDYEKLFF. CDR3 nucleotides: TGCAGTGCTAGAGGACCACAGGCCAGGGACTATGAAAAACTGTTTTTT.

The V gene is TRBV27, the J gene TRBJ2-1, with unresolved D. The CDR3 covers 14 residues. V was trimmed by 8 bases and J by 3 bases, leaving 14 bases between them. Germline-derived CDR1 and CDR2 are MNHEY and SMNVEV (reference sequence). CDR3 protein: CASQESALYNEQFF. CDR3 coding DNA: TGTGCCAGCCAAGAGAGTGCCCTCTACAATGAGCAGTTCTTC.